This T cell receptor (beta chain) is from a study of tumor and adjacent non-tumor tissue in lung cancer. Study results and caveats: Compared with tumor, normal lung showed significantly lower TCR diversity.

This clonotype was counted at least ten times. Its specificity is unknown. At one of its ends the junction is not consistent with the germline gene, which may arise from a read error. The CDR3 covers 14 residues. RNA was extracted from bulk tissue without any cell sorting. This non-tumor lung sample came from over 3 cm beyond the tumor edge. Between August and November 2014, newly diagnosed, chemotherapy-naive lung cancer patients underwent thoracic surgery in China. The library came from three nested PCR rounds adapted from ARM-PCR protocols. TCRdb reanalysed the multiplex PCR reads using MiXCR and keeps one entry per CDR3 protein. The sample contains 52,000 or so distinct CDR3 sequences, roughly 69% of which appear only once.

The sample taken for sequencing was distant non-tumor lung tissue. The chain is built from TRBV12-3 or TRBV12-4 and TRBJ2-3, with D possibly matching TRBD1 (6 bases). This sequence was found in a woman aged 60-75 years with non-small cell lung cancer. CDR3 sequence: CTSSPGQSTDTQYF. CDR3 in DNA: TGTACCAGCAGCCCGGGACAAAGCACAGATACGCAGTATTTT.